The 10 T cell receptor beta chains in this list originate from one sample, sequenced in a study of blood T cell repertoires in COVID-19. Sequenced by immunoSEQ multiplex PCR; TCRdb stores in-frame clones only, minus some. The table has about 200,000 clones, roughly 75% seen once. The material sequenced was peripheral blood. The receptors were gathered from a woman aged 70-85 years with acute or convalescent COVID-19.

CDR3 DNA sequence: TGTGCCAGCAGCTTAGGGCTAGCAGAAAACATTCAGTACTTC. This codes for CASSLGLAENIQYF. V and J are TRBV11-2 and TRBJ2-4; TRBD2 is a possible D gene (5 bases). V was cut by 1 base and J by 5 bases, with 9 bases left in between. CDR1 and CDR2 from the germline V gene are SGHAT and FQNNGV. This CDR3 contains 14 residues.

V gene TRBV7-9 combines with J gene TRBJ2-1, with 10 bases aligning to TRBD2. V was clipped by 5 bases and J by 0 bases; unmatched bases: 7. The CDR3 is 17 residues long. Germline values: CDR1 SEHNR, CDR2 FQNEAQ (reference sequence). CDR3: CASSRTPSGSSYNEQFF. CDR3 bases: TGTGCCAGCAGCCGAACTCCTAGCGGGAGCTCCTACAATGAGCAGTTCTTC.

The V call is TRBV24-1, the J call TRBJ1-2; D possibly corresponds to TRBD1 (6 bases). The germline V gene has CDR1 KGHDR and CDR2 SFDVKD. This CDR3 has 13 amino acids. V gave up 4 bases and J gave up 10 bases, with 15 bases separating them. The DNA of the CDR3 is TGTGCCACCAGTGACTATAGACAGGCCTTCTACACCTTC. Amino acid sequence: CATSDYRQAFYTF.

V gene TRBV7-6 combines with J gene TRBJ2-2; 11 bases match TRBD2. The CDR3 is 20 residues long. J was trimmed by 0 bases and V by 2 bases; bases with no gene match: 11. From germline, CDR1 is SGHVS and CDR2 FNYEAQ. CDR3 nucleotide sequence: TGTGCCAGCAGCTTATTCCCTCTGCGTAGCGGGAGGGCGAACACCGGGGAGCTGTTTTTT. This translates into CASSLFPLRSGRANTGELFF.

As DNA, the CDR3 is TGTGCCAGTAGTTTTTTGCGGGAGGGATTAGCCAAAAACATTCAGTACTTC. Translation gives CASSFLREGLAKNIQYF. The chain uses TRBV19 and TRBJ2-4; TRBD2 matches at 9 bases. The CDR3 is 17 residues long. Germline assignment: CDR1 LNHDA and CDR2 SQIVND (reference sequence). V gave up 5 bases and J gave up 0 bases; unmatched junction bases: 8.

The chain carries TRBV10-3 and TRBJ1-2; the match to TRBD1 covers 9 bases. Germline trimming cut 5 bases from V and 6 bases from J; bases unmatched to any gene: 1. Germline CDR1 reads ENHRY; CDR2 reads SYGVKD. CDR3 size: 12 residues. The CDR3 nucleotides are TGTGCCATCAGTAGGGACAGGGATGGCTACACCTTC. Protein sequence: CAISRDRDGYTF.

V is TRBV15 and J is TRBJ2-2; tentative D call: TRBD2 (5 bases). In germline, CDR1 is LNHNV, CDR2 YYDKDF (reference sequence). This CDR3 comprises 18 residues. V dropped 0 bases and J dropped 0 bases, with 14 bases sitting between them. In DNA form, the CDR3 reads TGTGCCACCAGCAGAGAGTTCGGACTCGACACGAACACCGGGGAGCTGTTTTTT. Translation: CATSREFGLDTNTGELFF.

The chain couples TRBV9 to TRBJ2-5, with TRBD2 matching 13 bases. The J segment lost 5 bases and the V segment lost 3 bases, leaving 7 bases of the junction unmatched. The CDR3 loop spans 16 amino acids. From germline, CDR1 is SGDLS and CDR2 YYNGEE. As DNA, the CDR3 is TGTGCCAGCAGCGGCGCGGGACTAGCGGGAATCGAGACCCAGTACTTC. This codes for CASSGAGLAGIETQYF.

This clone has only a few counts. The chain recombines TRBV24-1 with TRBJ2-1; 15 bases line up with TRBD2. CDR1 and CDR2 (germline): KGHDR, SFDVKD. The CDR3 covers 16 residues. The ends lost 7 bases at V and 10 bases at J; junction bases unmatched: 10. This chain's CDR3 is CATRGTGTSGRPEQFF. CDR3 bases: TGTGCCACCAGGGGGACAGGGACTAGCGGGAGGCCCGAGCAGTTCTTC.

The chain links TRBV11-2 to TRBJ2-7; maybe TRBD1 (5 bases). Per germline, CDR1 SGHAT and CDR2 FQNNGV. CDR3 length: 13 residues. Trimming stripped 4 bases from V and 5 bases from J, with 12 bases between. CDR3: CASSSGQRDEQYF. The CDR3, as DNA: TGTGCCAGCAGCTCCGGACAAAGGGACGAGCAGTACTTC.